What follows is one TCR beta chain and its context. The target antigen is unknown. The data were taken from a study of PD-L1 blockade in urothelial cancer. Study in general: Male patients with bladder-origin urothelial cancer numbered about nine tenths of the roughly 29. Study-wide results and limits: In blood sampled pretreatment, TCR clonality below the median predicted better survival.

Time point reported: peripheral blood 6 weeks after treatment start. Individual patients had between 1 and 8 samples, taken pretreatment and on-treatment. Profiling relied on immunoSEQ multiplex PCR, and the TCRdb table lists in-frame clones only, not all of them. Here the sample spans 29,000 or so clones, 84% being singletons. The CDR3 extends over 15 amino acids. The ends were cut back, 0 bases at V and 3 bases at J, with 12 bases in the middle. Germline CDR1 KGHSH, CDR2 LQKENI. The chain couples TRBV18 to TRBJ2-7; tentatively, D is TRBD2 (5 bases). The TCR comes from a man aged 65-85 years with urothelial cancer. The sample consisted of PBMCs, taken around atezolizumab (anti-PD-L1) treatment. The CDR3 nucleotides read TGTGCCAGCTCACCACCCGGGAAGGGAATCTACGAGCAGTACTTC. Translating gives CASSPPGKGIYEQYF. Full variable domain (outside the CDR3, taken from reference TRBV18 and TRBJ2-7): NAGVMQNPRHLVRRRGQEARLRCSPMKGHSHVYWYRQLPEEGLKFMVYLQKENIIDESGMPKERFSAEFPKEGPSILRIQQVVRGDSAAYFCASSPPGKGIYEQYFGPGTRLTVT.